This T cell receptor beta chain was sequenced for a study of blood T cell repertoires in COVID-19. Study-level information: Some COVID-19 samples were acute and others convalescent; all came from the United States, Italy and Spain. From T cells, B-cell-depleted T cells, or PBMCs came the material, which was cDNA or gDNA.

This clone was seen only once. Per the study methods: Nucleated cell counts were estimated from reference gene primer amplification. Profiling relied on immunoSEQ multiplex PCR, and the TCRdb table lists in-frame clones only, not all of them. That table is the source of V, J and clone size, and D and trimming were worked out from the DNA. The data show around 90,000 clones, 70% to 90% seen once. The germline V gene has CDR1 MNHEY and CDR2 SMNVEV (reference sequence). V shed 7 bases, J shed 7 bases, and the junction held 7 bases outside the gene matches. The CDR3 is made up of 14 amino acids. The receptor comes from a woman in her seventies with active or convalescent COVID-19. Material: peripheral blood. V gene TRBV27 combines with J gene TRBJ2-3; 11 nucleotides line up with TRBD2. The CDR3 DNA is TGTGCCAGCACAACTAGCGGGGGATCTTATACGCAGTATTTT. It codes for CASTTSGGSYTQYF.